The entry that follows covers one TCR beta chain sequence. This specimen belongs to a study of cytomegalovirus exposure and HLA in healthy donors. Method: immunoSEQ multiplex PCR; TCRdb's copy keeps in-frame clones and lacks some. The table includes about 360,000 clones, roughly 89% detected once. This CDR3 has 14 amino acids. Germline V gene sequence: CDR1 SGHRS, CDR2 YFSETQ. Trimming stripped 2 bases from V and 3 bases from J, with 12 bases between. The TCR comes from a woman younger than 35 in good health and CMV-seronegative. This chain uses TRBV5-1 with TRBJ2-7; D may be TRBD1 (5 bases). The sample consisted of PBMCs. The CDR3 loop is CASSFTGSRYEQYF. In nucleotides, the CDR3 is TGCGCCAGCAGCTTTACAGGCTCCCGCTACGAGCAGTACTTC.